This section outlines one T cell receptor beta chain sequence together with its context. The sample is drawn from a study of blood T cell repertoires in COVID-19. Study-wide background: The cDNA or gDNA used as material had been derived from T cells, B-cell-depleted T cells, or PBMCs.

The CDR3 totals 14 residues. Germline V lookup: CDR1 MNHEY, CDR2 SVGEGT. The V end was cut by 5 bases, the J end by 4 bases, with 13 bases between. In the source study's methods: Amplification of reference gene primers was used by the study to estimate nucleated cell counts. The assay was immunoSEQ multiplex PCR, and TCRdb's table has in-frame clones only and misses some. V, J and clone size were drawn from that table, and D and trimming were deduced from the DNA. The data hold 200,000 to 250,000 clones, with roughly 85% observed a single time. The chain links TRBV6-2 or TRBV6-3 to TRBJ2-3, with D maybe TRBD1 (6 bases). The TCR comes from a woman aged 50 to 65 who had been exposed to COVID-19. What was sequenced was PBMCs or T cells enriched from blood (not recorded which). DNA for the CDR3: TGTGCCAGCAGTCATGGGGGCAGGGCAGATACGCAGTATTTT. This sequence encodes CASSHGGRADTQYF.